This T cell receptor beta chain emerged from a study of post-analysis software for immune sequencing data. The overall study: The study covered relapsing-remitting, secondary progressive and progressive-relapsing courses of multiple sclerosis. Study-wide results and limits: The normalized Chao1 diversity of multiple sclerosis patients was significantly lower than that of controls. Strong co-clustering by F measure was evident for samples that had been prepared in the same batch. Patients had higher frequencies than controls of about five TRBV segments, including TRBV5-6, TRBV5-1 and TRBV20-1.

Worth noting for this clonotype: Its cognate antigen is unknown.

In germline, CDR1 is SEHNR, CDR2 FQNEAQ (reference sequence). V dropped 5 bases and J dropped 5 bases, with 18 bases sitting between them. This CDR3 is 15 amino acids long. Built from TCR beta cDNA, the libraries had unique molecular identifiers in them. Each sample of roughly 0.95 to 10 million input T cells yielded about 500,000 cDNA molecules, so each molecule approximated one T cell. TCRdb re-called the PCR reads with MiXCR, one entry per CDR3 protein. This sample carries about 770,000 distinct CDR3 sequences, 46% of them seen once, and the ten largest clones take 4.9%. This chain connects TRBV7-9 to TRBJ2-5; D perhaps matches TRBD2 (7 bases). The source of this sequence is a girl aged 5-17 years with multiple sclerosis. Sequenced material: blood. CDR3 DNA: TGTGCCAGCAGCAGATGGACAGTGGGAGGGGAGACCCAGTACTTC. It codes for CASSRWTVGGETQYF.